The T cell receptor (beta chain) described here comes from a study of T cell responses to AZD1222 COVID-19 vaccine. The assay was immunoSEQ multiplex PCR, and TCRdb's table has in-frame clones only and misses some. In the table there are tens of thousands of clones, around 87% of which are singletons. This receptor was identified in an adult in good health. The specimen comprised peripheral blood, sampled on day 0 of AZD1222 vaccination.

This CDR3 is CASSVGVSASYGYTF. In nucleotides, the CDR3 is TGTGCCAGCAGCGTAGGGGTGTCGGCGAGTTATGGCTACACCTTC. The genes are TRBV9 and TRBJ1-2; D is undetermined. This CDR3 has 15 amino acids. Per germline, CDR1 SGDLS and CDR2 YYNGEE. Trimming took 0 bases from V and 5 from J, leaving 14 bases between them.